This T cell receptor beta chain was retrieved from a study of T cells after posttransplantation cyclophosphamide (dated by TCRdb to 2016 to 2017). Describing the broader study: The study tracked T cell repertoire reconstitution by TRB sequencing after myeloablative bone marrow transplantation using posttransplantation cyclophosphamide as GVHD prophylaxis. Samples from a few dozen PTCy-treated patients, along with samples from about 17 of their related bone marrow donors, underwent antigen receptor sequencing. TRB sequencing was performed on blood from all 35 or so PTCy patients with 1-year posttransplant specimens. In 3 patients, TRB sequencing was also performed on up to roughly 3 more blood samples taken 2 to 5.2 years after transplant, and in 4 patients, pretransplant blood was also TRB-sequenced. TRA and TRB clonality were tightly correlated in about ten samples, so subsequent TCR analyses focused on TRB only. Public TRB sequences were queried against a database of over 3,600 sequences associated with responses to pathogens, tumor antigens, self-antigens and alloantigens.

Note on this clone: Its cognate antigen has yet to be identified. No base quality values were provided; no much bigger clone lies one nucleotide off.

Study-wide findings and limitations: Donor-recipient similarity was low at 1-2 months but increased during the first year, and donor CD8+ memory clones often dominated later blood repertoires. The TRB repertoires of T cells infiltrating skin or GI tract showed only limited overlap with the TRB repertoires of T cells in blood. Across fewer than 50 patients, recipient CMV seropositivity and CMV reactivation were highly associated with TRB clonality; PTCy diversity was similar to CNI/methotrexate controls.

This sample's treatment or condition label indicates: high-dose cyclophosphamide on days +3 and +4 as single-agent GVHD prophylaxis. For conditioning, the PTCy patients got busulfan and fludarabine, then a related or unrelated marrow graft, followed by cyclophosphamide on days +3 and +4. The PTCy-treated patients were enrolled in a prospective multi-institutional clinical trial. Peripheral blood and bone marrow mononuclear cells were isolated by Ficoll-Hypaque density centrifugation and were cryopreserved. FACS on a FACSAria II was used to sort CD4+ and CD8+ T cells, including the naive and memory subsets. TRB sequencing was run on genomic DNA with either the immunoSEQ assay at survey resolution or the hsTCRB kit. As for how the authors treated the data: The immunoSEQ software handled the initial read processing, while the LymphoSeq R package was used for the repertoire analyses. Clonality was computed as 1 minus normalized Shannon entropy; Gini coefficient was also calculated for each TRB dataset. To infer phenotypes in unsorted samples, TRB sequences from sorted subsets of the recipient or donor were mapped onto the unsorted samples of the same recipient. Held by TCRdb, this immuneACCESS table contains in-frame sequences only and omits some clones. Under half of the omission traces to an unresolved V gene where checked; the cause of the rest is unknown. Clonal size and the V and J genes are those of that table, whereas D and trimming came from the DNA. The sample table holds about 36,000 clones, of which around 78% were seen once. 6.5% to 9.5% of the sample belongs to the ten largest clones.

The cysteine opens and the phenylalanine closes a CDR3 of 16 amino acids. The entry retains the CDR3 DNA only, 48 bases that are in frame from base 1. According to the germline V gene, CDR1 reads LGHNA and CDR2 reads YNFKEQ. V trim: 1 base; J trim: 2 bases; unmatched bases: 2. This chain is built from TRBV4-2 and TRBJ1-6; 7 nucleotides in the junction match TRBD1. This TCR came from a female patient aged 40 to 50 who received an allogeneic stem cell transplant from a related donor, was CMV-positive, and had no GVHD. After a transplant, not all T cells may be the patient's own; some may come from the graft donor. Here the sequenced sample was CD4+ T cells sorted from blood, taken around 2,000 days after a stem cell transplant with posttransplant cyclophosphamide. The sequence in DNA is TGTGCCAGCAGCCAAGTTAGGGGGCCCTATAATTCACCCCTCCACTTT. It translates as CASSQVRGPYNSPLHF.